A single T cell receptor beta chain is shown here with its context. This sample is part of a study of CD4+ T cells in melanoma. Data came from immunoSEQ multiplex PCR; TCRdb stores just in-frame clones and leaves some out. This sample yields 14,000 to 15,000 clones, of which about 63% are seen a single time; about a sixth belongs to the top ten. Unmatched junction bases numbered 8, after V lost 6 bases and J lost 7 bases. The V gene's germline CDR1 is MNHEY and CDR2 SVGAGI. The CDR3 has 14 amino acids. The clonotype was recovered from a human donor with melanoma. The chain carries TRBV6-5 and TRBJ2-1; 8 bases match TRBD2. The sequenced material came from cells from a culture (not recorded whether cultured in vitro). The chain's CDR3 is CASRGLGSSNEQFF. The CDR3 DNA follows: TGTGCCAGCAGGGGACTAGGTAGCTCGAATGAGCAGTTCTTC.